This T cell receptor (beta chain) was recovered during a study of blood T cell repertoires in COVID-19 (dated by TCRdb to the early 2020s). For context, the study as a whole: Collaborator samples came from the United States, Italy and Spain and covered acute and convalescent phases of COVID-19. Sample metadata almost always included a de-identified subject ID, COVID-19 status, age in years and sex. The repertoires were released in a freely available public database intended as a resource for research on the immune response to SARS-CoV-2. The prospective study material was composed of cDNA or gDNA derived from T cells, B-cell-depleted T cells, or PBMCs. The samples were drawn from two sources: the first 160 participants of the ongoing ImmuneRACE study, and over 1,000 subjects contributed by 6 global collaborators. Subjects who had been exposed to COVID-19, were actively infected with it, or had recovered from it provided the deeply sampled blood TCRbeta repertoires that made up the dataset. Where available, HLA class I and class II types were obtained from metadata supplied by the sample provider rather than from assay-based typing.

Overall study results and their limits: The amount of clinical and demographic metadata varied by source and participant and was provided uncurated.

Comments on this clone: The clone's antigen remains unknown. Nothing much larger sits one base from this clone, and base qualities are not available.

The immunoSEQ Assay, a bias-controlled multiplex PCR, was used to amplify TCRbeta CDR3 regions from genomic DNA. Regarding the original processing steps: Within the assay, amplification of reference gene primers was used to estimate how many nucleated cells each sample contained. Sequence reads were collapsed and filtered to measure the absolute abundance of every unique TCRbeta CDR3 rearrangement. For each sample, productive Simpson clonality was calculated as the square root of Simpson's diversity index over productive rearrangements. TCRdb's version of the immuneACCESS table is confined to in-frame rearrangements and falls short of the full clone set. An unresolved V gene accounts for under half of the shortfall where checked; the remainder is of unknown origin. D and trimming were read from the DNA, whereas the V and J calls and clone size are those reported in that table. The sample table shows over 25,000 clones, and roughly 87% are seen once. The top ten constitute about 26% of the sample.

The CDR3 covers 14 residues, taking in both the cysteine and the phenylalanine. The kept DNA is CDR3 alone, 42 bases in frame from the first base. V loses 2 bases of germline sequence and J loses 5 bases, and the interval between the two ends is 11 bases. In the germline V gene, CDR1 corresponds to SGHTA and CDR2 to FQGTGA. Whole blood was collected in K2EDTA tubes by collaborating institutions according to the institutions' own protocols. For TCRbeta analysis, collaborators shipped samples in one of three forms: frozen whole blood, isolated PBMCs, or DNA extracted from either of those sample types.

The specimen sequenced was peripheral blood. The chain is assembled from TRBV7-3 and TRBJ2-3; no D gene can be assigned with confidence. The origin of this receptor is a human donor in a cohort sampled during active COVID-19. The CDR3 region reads CASSLRDKRDTQYF. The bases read TGTGCCAGCAGCTTACGTGACAAAAGAGATACGCAGTATTTT. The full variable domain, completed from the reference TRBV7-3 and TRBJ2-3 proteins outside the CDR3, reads GAGVSQTPSNKVTEKGKYVELRCDPISGHTALYWYRQSLGQGPEFLIYFQGTGAADDSGLPNDRFFAVRPEGSVSTLKIQRTERGDSAVYLCASSLRDKRDTQYFGPGTRLTVL.